Listed below are T cell receptor beta chains from one sample, sequenced in a study of early T cells in non-severe SARS-CoV-2 infection. One entry per CDR3 protein, called by TCRdb with MiXCR from the 5' RACE reads. The sample contains 30,000 to 40,000 distinct CDR3 sequences, 5% to 7% of which appear only once. Sequencing was performed on whole blood. The receptor source for this set is an adult who was a healthcare worker with PCR-confirmed SARS-CoV-2 infection or an uninfected control (not recorded which). Both conserved end residues are part of each CDR3. Each record gives: V gene, clone size, D gene, J gene, CDR3 DNA, CDR3 protein. The D gene is left open where the match is weak. Where a row states a size, it is once, few, many or the class of an expanded clone; other rows omit it.

>TRBV7-2|-|TRBD2|TRBJ2-3
TGTGCCAGCAGCCTGGGACTAGCGGGGGGAGGGACAGATACGCAGTATTTT
CASSLGLAGGGTDTQYF
>TRBV6-2/TRBV6-3|many|-|TRBJ1-1
TGTGCCAGCAGTTACTCCGGTCTTAGGCAGGGGAGGACTGAAGCTTTCTTT
CASSYSGLRQGRTEAFF
>TRBV24-1|many|-|TRBJ2-1
TGTGCCACCAGTGATTTGGGCGGGACTGACAATGAGCAGTTCTTC
CATSDLGGTDNEQFF
>TRBV7-2|few|TRBD2|TRBJ2-7
TGTGCCAGCAGCACACAAACAGCGGGATTCTCCTACGAGCAGTACTTC
CASSTQTAGFSYEQYF
>TRBV9|few|-|TRBJ2-1
TGTGCCAGCAGCGTAGCTCAGAAAGGGGACAATGAGCAGTTCTTC
CASSVAQKGDNEQFF
>TRBV5-1|many|TRBD1|TRBJ2-3
TGCGCCAGCAGCACCTCACAGGGCCCGGCAGGGGGTGATACGCAGTATTTT
CASSTSQGPAGGDTQYF
>TRBV7-2|few|TRBD1|TRBJ2-1
TGTGCCAGCAGATCGACAGGGTACGGTGAGCAGTTCTTC
CASRSTGYGEQFF
>TRBV7-2|many|TRBD2|TRBJ2-3
TGTGCCAGCAGCTTAGCTAGCGGGGGCACAGATACGCAGTATTTT
CASSLASGGTDTQYF
>TRBV5-1|few|TRBD2|TRBJ2-5
TGCGCCAGCAGCTTTGGAGATAGCGGGAGACGCGAGACCCAGTACTTC
CASSFGDSGRRETQYF
>TRBV18|many|-|TRBJ1-2
TGTGCCAGCACAATGGCGGGAGTCGATGGCTACACCTTC
CASTMAGVDGYTF
>TRBV10-3|few|TRBD1|TRBJ2-7
TGTGCCATCAGGGACCCAGGGACAGGGGTCTACGAGCAGTACTTC
CAIRDPGTGVYEQYF
>TRBV5-5|few|-|TRBJ2-2
TGTGCCAGCAGCTGGACAGTTAACACCGGGGAGCTGTTTTTT
CASSWTVNTGELFF
>TRBV7-9|many|-|TRBJ2-5
TGTGCCAGCAGCTTCGACCCCGGCCGGGTAGAGACCCAGTACTTC
CASSFDPGRVETQYF
>TRBV20-1|-|-|TRBJ2-5
TGCAGTGCTAGAGTTCCCGGGACGAGCGCGGCCCAGTACTTC
CSARVPGTSAAQYF
>TRBV12-3/TRBV12-4|many|-|TRBJ2-7
TGTGCCAGCAGTTCCCCCCTGACCGGCTTCTACGAGCAGTACTTC
CASSSPLTGFYEQYF